Given below is one T cell receptor beta chain in context. The antigen is undetermined. The sample comes from a study of shared clonotypes between healthy human individuals. Overall study findings and caveats: Researchers found naive subsets generally carried larger estimated richness than memory subsets.

Naive CD8 isolation took CD45RO-negative cells positively selected for CCR7 and excluded terminally differentiated effector memory CD45RA+ cells. V lost 5 bases and J lost 6; bases outside the gene matches: 9. Germline-derived CDR1 and CDR2 are LNHDA and SQIVND (reference sequence). This CDR3 spans 15 amino acids. Some clones are missing from TCRdb's copy, which holds only in-frame ones; the method was immunoSEQ multiplex PCR. This table has roughly 2.1 million clones, roughly 91% appearing once. The sample comprised naive CD8+ T cells from PBMCs. The receptor was derived from a man aged 18 to 29 in good health. Some clones in this sample may be carry-over from other donors' samples. The chain carries TRBV19 and TRBJ1-4, with 7 bases aligning to TRBD1. The CDR3 reads CASSPKDRFDEKLFF. The DNA of the CDR3 is TGTGCCAGTAGTCCGAAGGACAGGTTTGATGAAAAACTGTTTTTT.